This T cell receptor (beta chain) came from a study of T cells in Graves' hyperthyroidism and ophthalmopathy. Study results and caveats: From stable hyperthyroidism, ophthalmopathy was set apart by a 13 V-J model.

This clonotype was counted many times. The antigen remains unidentified. The CDR3 is made up of 15 amino acids. CDR1 DFQATT and CDR2 SNEGSKA come from the germline V gene (reference sequence). V was clipped by 2 bases and J by 2 bases, with 15 bases between them. Patients having uncontrolled infection, another autoimmune disease, pregnancy or lactation were not included. Diagnosis relied on clinical symptoms, serum thyroxine and TRAb, thyroid ultrasound and orbital computed tomography. TCR beta CDR3 regions were amplified from RNA transcripts. The TCR CDR3 first-round RT-PCR relied on the HTBI primer set. TCRdb independently ran MiXCR on the multiplex PCR reads; one entry per CDR3 protein. The top ten clones hold roughly 7% of a sample with fewer than 650,000 distinct CDR3 sequences, over 12% of them seen once.

The gene calls are TRBV20-1 and TRBJ2-5; D possibly corresponds to TRBD2 (5 bases). This clonotype was obtained from a woman aged 18-29 years with Graves' ophthalmopathy. Sequencing was carried out using blood. The CDR3 region is CSARSRGSFQETQYF. The CDR3 DNA follows: TGCAGTGCTAGATCTCGGGGTTCTTTTCAAGAGACCCAGTACTTC.